The 23 T cell receptor beta chains in this list originate from one sample, sequenced in a study of OX40 agonist ivuxolimab in advanced cancers. Clones were read by immunoSEQ multiplex PCR, and TCRdb kept only the in-frame ones, dropping some. The profile covers 65,000 to 90,000 clones, with about 89% appearing a single time and 0.6% to 0.8% taken by the ten largest. This sample comprised CD4+ or CD8+ T cells sorted from blood, obtained in a trial of the OX40 agonist ivuxolimab. All receptors derive from an adult with an advanced solid tumor such as melanoma, head and neck, liver or kidney cancer.

The chain has TRBV28 and TRBJ1-2; unclear D gene. The V end was cut by 1 base, the J end by 7 bases, with 10 bases between. This CDR3 has 13 residues. The germline CDR1 and CDR2 sequences are MDHEN and SYDVKM. The CDR3 DNA follows: TGTGCCAGCAGTTTATTGGGTGAGGGTGGCTACACCTTC. Amino acids: CASSLLGEGGYTF.

This rearrangement joins TRBV19 to TRBJ1-5, with TRBD1 matching 9 bases. The CDR3 has 16 amino acids. Unmatched junction bases numbered 12, after V lost 7 bases and J lost 5 bases. The germline gives CDR1 LNHDA, CDR2 SQIVND (reference sequence). The CDR3 region has the DNA TGTGCCAGTAACAGGGGGCCAATGCCTCCCCATCAGCCCCAGCATTTT. It is translated as CASNRGPMPPHQPQHF. Full variable domain (outside the CDR3, taken from reference TRBV19 and TRBJ1-5): DGGITQSPKYLFRKEGQNVTLSCEQNLNHDAMYWYRQDPGQGLRLIYYSQIVNDFQKGDIAEGYSVSREKKESFPLTVTSAQKNPTAFYLCASNRGPMPPHQPQHFGDGTRLSIL.

The V gene is TRBV5-1, the J gene TRBJ1-6; perhaps TRBD1 as D (6 bases). Germline values: CDR1 SGHRS, CDR2 YFSETQ. The CDR3 runs to 14 residues. Trimming cost V 4 bases and J 6 bases, with 11 bases left between them. Here the CDR3 reads CASSTGQTNSPLHF. The CDR3 DNA reads as TGCGCCAGCAGCACAGGACAGACTAATTCACCCCTCCACTTT.

This sequence joins TRBV29-1 and TRBJ1-2; TRBD1 is a possible D gene (5 bases). Germline assignment: CDR1 SQVTM and CDR2 ANQGSEA. Trimming pared 8 bases from V and 3 bases from J, leaving 13 bases between. This CDR3 comprises 12 residues. The CDR3 region has the DNA TGCAGCTTAGGGGAGGGCGACTATGGCTACACCTTC. Amino acid sequence: CSLGEGDYGYTF.

The chain links TRBV5-1 to TRBJ1-4, with D perhaps matching TRBD1 (6 bases). Germline values: CDR1 SGHRS, CDR2 YFSETQ. CDR3 length: 15 amino acids. V gave up 5 bases and J gave up 5 bases, with 16 bases separating them. In nucleotides, the CDR3 is TGCGCCAGCAGTTCCACCGGGACACAAAATGAAAAACTGTTTTTT. Its protein is CASSSTGTQNEKLFF.

The chain is built from TRBV27 and TRBJ1-5; D remains ambiguous. Germline V gene data show CDR1 as MNHEY and CDR2 as SMNVEV (reference sequence). CDR3 length: 14 amino acids. With 5 bases removed from V and 7 bases from J, the gap between germline ends came to 15 bases. The CDR3 loop reads CASSPSWVDQPQHF. For the CDR3, the DNA is TGTGCCAGCAGTCCCTCTTGGGTGGACCAGCCCCAGCATTTT.

This chain uses TRBV7-9 with TRBJ2-5; 7 bases agree with TRBD2. The CDR3 extends over 15 amino acids. The trim removed 5 bases at V and 2 bases at J, leaving 8 bases unmatched. Germline V CDR1 and CDR2: SEHNR, FQNEAQ (reference sequence). The CDR3 DNA reads as TGTGCCAGCAGCCTGCGGGCTAGCGGACAAGAGACCCAGTACTTC. It specifies CASSLRASGQETQYF.

The chain combines TRBV5-3 with TRBJ1-1; D is perhaps TRBD1 (5 bases). TRBV5-3 is identified as an open reading frame with a role that is uncertain. This CDR3 contains 16 residues. Trimming stripped 4 bases from V and 3 bases from J, with 19 bases between. The DNA for the CDR3 is TGTGCCAGAAGCACGGGACTCCGACACTGGGACACTGAAGCTTTCTTT. Translation: CARSTGLRHWDTEAFF.

The rearrangement links TRBV5-1 to TRBJ1-2; TRBD1 might be the D (6 bases). The V end was cut by 4 bases, the J end by 7 bases, with 23 bases between. This CDR3 has 16 amino acids. Germline CDR1 and CDR2: SGHRS and YFSETQ. In nucleotides, the CDR3 is TGCGCCAGCAGCCCTCACCGGGACACTAAAAGGAGTGGCTACACCTTC. Protein: CASSPHRDTKRSGYTF.

For the CDR3, the DNA is TGCGCCAGCAGCTCCTATCTATCGGGGGGGCCCACCGGGGAGCTGTTTTTT. Translated, it gives CASSSYLSGGPTGELFF. J is TRBJ2-2 and V is TRBV5-1, with 8 bases matching TRBD2. This CDR3 region has 17 residues. The germline gives CDR1 SGHRS, CDR2 YFSETQ. The junction had 11 bases not matched to a gene; V was cut back by 3 bases and J by 4 bases.

The chain couples TRBV7-2 to TRBJ1-4; 8 bases match TRBD1. The CDR3 sequence is 13 residues long. V lost 5 bases, J lost 8 bases, and 4 bases stayed unmatched. Germline V gives CDR1 SGHTA, CDR2 FQGNSA. The CDR3 DNA sequence: TGTGCCAGCAGCAACGGACAGGGAGAAAAACTGTTTTTT. This encodes CASSNGQGEKLFF.

This clone was seen only once. CDR3 protein: CASSPLDQDYGYTF. The DNA for the CDR3 is TGTGCCAGCTCACCGCTAGACCAAGACTATGGCTACACCTTC. The chain uses TRBV18 and TRBJ1-2; no definite D call. Germline lookup yields CDR1 KGHSH and CDR2 LQKENI. The CDR3 loop spans 14 amino acids. V gave up 3 bases and J gave up 3 bases, with 11 bases separating them.

In its sample, this clone was seen a few times. The chain is built from TRBV6-5 and TRBJ1-1; no clear D. The V and J ends lost 4 bases and 1 base respectively, with 13 bases between them. Germline values: CDR1 MNHEY, CDR2 SVGAGI. The CDR3 contains 15 residues. As DNA, the CDR3 is TGTGCCAGCAGTTCCACGGGCCGGCAGAACACTGAAGCTTTCTTT. Its protein product is CASSSTGRQNTEAFF.

The chain has TRBV5-4 and TRBJ1-1; a possible D gene is TRBD1 (6 bases). CDR1 and CDR2 (germline): SGHNT, YYREEE (reference sequence). Deletions cut 6 bases from V and 4 bases from J, with 19 bases between. CDR3 length: 15 residues. The CDR3 DNA sequence: TGTGCCAGCAAGCCGGACAGTGGGGCGCGCACTGAAGCTTTCTTT. Translated, it gives CASKPDSGARTEAFF.

The V and J genes are TRBV19 and TRBJ2-7; 8 bases match TRBD2. From germline, CDR1 is LNHDA and CDR2 SQIVND (reference sequence). The J segment lost 6 bases and the V segment lost 3 bases, leaving 16 bases of the junction unmatched. The CDR3 extends over 17 amino acids. The chain's CDR3 is CASSIVPGGGLNSEQYF. The DNA of the CDR3 is TGTGCCAGTAGTATTGTCCCCGGGGGGGGCCTTAACAGCGAGCAGTACTTC.

The chain combines TRBV5-1 with TRBJ2-7; the match to TRBD2 covers 7 bases. The germline CDR1 and CDR2 sequences are SGHRS and YFSETQ. The ends lost 3 bases at V and 5 bases at J; junction bases unmatched: 11. The length of the CDR3 is 15 residues. CDR3 nucleotides: TGCGCCAGCAGCTGGGAGGGTAGACCTCCGGACGAGCAGTACTTC. Protein product: CASSWEGRPPDEQYF.

This chain uses TRBV5-1 with TRBJ1-5; D remains unclear. The CDR3 extends over 14 amino acids. V was cut by 4 bases and J by 7 bases, with 15 bases left in between. CDR1 is SGHRS, CDR2 YFSETQ, per germline. The CDR3 region has the DNA TGCGCCAGCAGCCCCGGGTCCCCGGAGCAGCCCCAGCATTTT. Protein sequence: CASSPGSPEQPQHF.

This chain's CDR3 is CASKPGRNTGELFF. Written as DNA, the CDR3 is TGTGCCAGCAAACCTGGACGGAACACCGGGGAGCTGTTTTTT. V and J are TRBV27 and TRBJ2-2; D is ambiguous. Germline lookup yields CDR1 MNHEY and CDR2 SMNVEV (reference sequence). The CDR3 has 14 residues. Trimming took 7 bases from V and 1 from J, leaving 10 bases between them.

The rearrangement uses TRBV18 and TRBJ2-3; no reliable D call. The germline V gene has CDR1 KGHSH and CDR2 LQKENI. The CDR3 totals 13 residues. V was clipped by 0 bases and J by 1 base, with 2 bases between them. Here the CDR3 DNA reads TGTGCCAGCTCACCACCGGGCACAGATACGCAGTATTTT. Its translation: CASSPPGTDTQYF.

The chain has TRBV5-1 and TRBJ1-1; 8 positions match TRBD1. The germline V gene has CDR1 SGHRS and CDR2 YFSETQ. V lost 2 bases, J lost 4 bases, and 4 bases stayed unmatched. The CDR3 totals 14 residues. CDR3 sequence reads: CASSFTGGGTEAFF. Written as DNA, the CDR3 is TGCGCCAGCAGCTTCACAGGGGGAGGCACTGAAGCTTTCTTT.

The V call is TRBV18, the J call TRBJ2-5, with D maybe TRBD2 (6 bases). The ends were cut back, 4 bases at V and 2 bases at J, with 11 bases in the middle. In germline, CDR1 is KGHSH, CDR2 LQKENI. The CDR3 runs 14 residues. CDR3 bases: TGTGCCAGCTCACGGGGAGGCGGACAAGAGACCCAGTACTTC. This translates into CASSRGGGQETQYF.

This rearrangement joins TRBV5-1 to TRBJ2-2; TRBD1 aligns across 7 bases. The CDR3 covers 14 residues. Trimming removed 9 bases from V and 2 bases from J; junction bases left unmatched: 7. Germline-derived CDR1 and CDR2 are SGHRS and YFSETQ. CDR3 coding DNA: TGCGCCACCGCGGACAGGACAAACACCGGGGAGCTGTTTTTT. Translation: CATADRTNTGELFF. Supplemented by reference TRBV5-1 and TRBJ2-2, the full variable domain reads KAGVTQTPRYLIKTRGQQVTLSCSPISGHRSVSWYQQTPGQGLQFLFEYFSETQRNKGNFPGRFSGRQFSNSRSEMNVSTLELGDSALYLCATADRTNTGELFFGEGSRLTVL.

V usage is TRBV9 and J usage is TRBJ2-5; 9 bases line up with TRBD1. The CDR3 has 15 amino acids. Trimming removed 3 bases from V and 3 bases from J; junction bases left unmatched: 6. CDR1 and CDR2 (germline): SGDLS, YYNGEE. The CDR3: CASSAAGTGKETQYF. Written as DNA, the CDR3 is TGTGCCAGCAGCGCAGCCGGGACAGGGAAAGAGACCCAGTACTTC. Complete variable domain (other parts from reference TRBV9 and TRBJ2-5): DSGVTQTPKHLITATGQRVTLRCSPRSGDLSVYWYQQSLDQGLQFLIQYYNGEERAKGNILERFSAQQFPDLHSELNLSSLELGDSALYFCASSAAGTGKETQYFGPGTRLLVL.